This T cell receptor (beta chain) was recovered during a study of cytomegalovirus exposure and HLA in healthy donors. Produced via immunoSEQ multiplex PCR; TCRdb's table is partial and in-frame only. The data contain some 190,000 clones, more than 70% of them singletons. As concerns this clone: Its target is not known.

Study conclusions and caveats: The study recorded 150 to 200 TCR beta chains that were cytomegalovirus-associated.

The ends lost 6 bases at V and 6 bases at J; junction bases unmatched: 18. The germline V gene encodes CDR1 SNHLY and CDR2 FYNNEI. This CDR3 has 17 amino acids. V usage is TRBV2 and J usage is TRBJ2-5; 8 bases align to TRBD2. This clonotype was obtained from a woman aged 18-29 years in good health and CMV-seronegative. Sequencing was carried out using PBMCs. CDR3 sequence (DNA): TGTGCCAGCAGAAATACGCTACTAGCGGACAGTAAAAAGACCCAGTACTTC. Translating gives CASRNTLLADSKKTQYF. The full variable domain, with the rest looked up from reference TRBV2 and TRBJ2-5, is EPEVTQTPSHQVTQMGQEVILRCVPISNHLYFYWYRQILGQKVEFLVSFYNNEISEKSEIFDDQFSVERPDGSNFTLKIRSTKLEDSAMYFCASRNTLLADSKKTQYFGPGTRLLVL.